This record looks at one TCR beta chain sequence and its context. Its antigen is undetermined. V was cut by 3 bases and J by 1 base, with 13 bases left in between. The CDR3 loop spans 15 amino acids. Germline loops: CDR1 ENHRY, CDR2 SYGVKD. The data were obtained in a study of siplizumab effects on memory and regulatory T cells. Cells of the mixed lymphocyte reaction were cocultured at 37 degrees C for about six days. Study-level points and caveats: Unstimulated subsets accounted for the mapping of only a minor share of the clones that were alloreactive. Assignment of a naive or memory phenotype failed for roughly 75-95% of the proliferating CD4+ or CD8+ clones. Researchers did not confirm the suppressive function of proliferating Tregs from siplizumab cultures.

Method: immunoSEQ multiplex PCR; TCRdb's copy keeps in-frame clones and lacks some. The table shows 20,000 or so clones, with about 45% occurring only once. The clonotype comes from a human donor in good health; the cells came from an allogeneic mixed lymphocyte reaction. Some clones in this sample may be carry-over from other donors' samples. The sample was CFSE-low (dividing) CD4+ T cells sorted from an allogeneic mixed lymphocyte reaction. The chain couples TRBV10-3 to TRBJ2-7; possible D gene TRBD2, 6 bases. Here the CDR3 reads CAISDASALSYEQYF. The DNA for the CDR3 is TGTGCCATCAGTGATGCTAGCGCCCTATCCTACGAGCAGTACTTC.